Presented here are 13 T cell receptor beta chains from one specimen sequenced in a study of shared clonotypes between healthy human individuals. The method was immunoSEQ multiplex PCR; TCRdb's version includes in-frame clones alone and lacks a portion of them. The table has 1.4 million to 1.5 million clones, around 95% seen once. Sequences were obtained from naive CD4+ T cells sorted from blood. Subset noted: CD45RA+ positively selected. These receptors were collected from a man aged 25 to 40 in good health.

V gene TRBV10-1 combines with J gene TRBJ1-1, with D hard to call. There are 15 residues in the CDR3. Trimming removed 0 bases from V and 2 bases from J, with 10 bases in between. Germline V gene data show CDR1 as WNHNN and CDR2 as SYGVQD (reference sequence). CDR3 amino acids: CASSESTRPNTEAFF. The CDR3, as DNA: TGCGCCAGCAGTGAGTCGACAAGACCCAACACTGAAGCTTTCTTT.

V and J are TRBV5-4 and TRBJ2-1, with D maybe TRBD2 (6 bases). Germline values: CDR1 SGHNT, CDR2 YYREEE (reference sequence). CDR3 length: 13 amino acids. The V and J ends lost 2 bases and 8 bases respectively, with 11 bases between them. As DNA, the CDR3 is TGTGCCAGCAGCTTCCGGCGGGGCGATGAGCAGTTCTTC. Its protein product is CASSFRRGDEQFF. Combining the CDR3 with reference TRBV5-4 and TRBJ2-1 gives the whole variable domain ETGVTQSPTHLIKTRGQQVTLRCSSQSGHNTVSWYQQALGQGPQFIFQYYREEENGRGNFPPRFSGLQFPNYSSELNVNALELDDSALYLCASSFRRGDEQFFGPGTRLTVL.

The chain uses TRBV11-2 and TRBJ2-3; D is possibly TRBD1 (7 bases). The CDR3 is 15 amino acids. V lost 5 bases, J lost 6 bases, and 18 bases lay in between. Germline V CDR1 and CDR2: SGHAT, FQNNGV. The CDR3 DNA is TGTGCCAGCAGCCCCAGGCAGGGGGGAATGGATACGCAGTATTTT. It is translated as CASSPRQGGMDTQYF.

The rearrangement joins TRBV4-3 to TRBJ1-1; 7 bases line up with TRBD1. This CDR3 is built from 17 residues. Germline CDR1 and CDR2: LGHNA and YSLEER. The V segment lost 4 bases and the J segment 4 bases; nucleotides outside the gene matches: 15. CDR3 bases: TGCGCCAGCAGCCGAAAGAGAGGGGGCCGGGTTTCCACTGAAGCTTTCTTT. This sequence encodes CASSRKRGGRVSTEAFF.

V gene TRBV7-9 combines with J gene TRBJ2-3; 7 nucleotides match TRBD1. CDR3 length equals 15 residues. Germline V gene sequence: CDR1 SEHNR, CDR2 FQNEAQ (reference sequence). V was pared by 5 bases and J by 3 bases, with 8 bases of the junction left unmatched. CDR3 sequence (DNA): TGTGCCAGCAGCGCTATAAACAGGGGAACAGATACGCAGTATTTT. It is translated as CASSAINRGTDTQYF.

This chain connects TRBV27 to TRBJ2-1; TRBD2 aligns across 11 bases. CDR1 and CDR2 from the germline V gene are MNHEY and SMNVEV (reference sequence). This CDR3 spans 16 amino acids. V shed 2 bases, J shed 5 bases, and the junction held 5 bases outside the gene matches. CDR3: CASSLRSGRGNNEQFF. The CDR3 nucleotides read TGTGCCAGCAGTTTACGTAGCGGGAGGGGCAACAATGAGCAGTTCTTC.

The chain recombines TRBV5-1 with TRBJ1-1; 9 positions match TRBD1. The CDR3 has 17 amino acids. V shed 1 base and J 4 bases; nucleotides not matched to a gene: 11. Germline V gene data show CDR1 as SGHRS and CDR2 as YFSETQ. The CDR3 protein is CASSLLTGGRPTTEAFF. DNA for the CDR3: TGCGCCAGCAGCTTGCTCACAGGGGGCCGCCCCACCACTGAAGCTTTCTTT.

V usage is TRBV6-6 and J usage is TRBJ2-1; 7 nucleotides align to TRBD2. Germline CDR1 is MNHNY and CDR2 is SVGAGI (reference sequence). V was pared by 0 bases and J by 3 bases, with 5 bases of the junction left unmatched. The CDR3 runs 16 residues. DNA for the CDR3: TGTGCCAGCAGTTACTCGCGGGGGACGGGCTACAATGAGCAGTTCTTC. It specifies CASSYSRGTGYNEQFF.

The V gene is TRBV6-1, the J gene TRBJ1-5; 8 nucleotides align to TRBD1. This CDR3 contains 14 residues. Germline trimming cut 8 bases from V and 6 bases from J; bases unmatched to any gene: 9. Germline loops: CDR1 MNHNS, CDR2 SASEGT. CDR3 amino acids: CASGLNQGAQPQHF. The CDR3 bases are TGTGCCAGCGGCCTGAACCAGGGGGCTCAGCCCCAGCATTTT.

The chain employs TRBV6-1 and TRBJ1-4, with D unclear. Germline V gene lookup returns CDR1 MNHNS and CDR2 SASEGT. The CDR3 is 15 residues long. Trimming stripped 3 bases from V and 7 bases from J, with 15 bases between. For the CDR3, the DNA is TGTGCCAGCAGTGACCACCGGAGGTGGGCTGAAAAACTGTTTTTT. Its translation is CASSDHRRWAEKLFF.

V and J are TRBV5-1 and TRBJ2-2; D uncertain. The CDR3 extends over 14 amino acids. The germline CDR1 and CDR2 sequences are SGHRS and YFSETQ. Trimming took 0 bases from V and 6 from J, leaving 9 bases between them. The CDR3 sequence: CASSLDPTSGELFF. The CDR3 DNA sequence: TGCGCCAGCAGCTTGGACCCTACCTCCGGGGAGCTGTTTTTT.

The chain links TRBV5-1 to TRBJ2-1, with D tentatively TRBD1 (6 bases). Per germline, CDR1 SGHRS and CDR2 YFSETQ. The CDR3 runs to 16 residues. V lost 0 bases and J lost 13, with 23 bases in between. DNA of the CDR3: TGCGCCAGCAGCTTGGCGGGACACCGGACTGGATCGCCACAGTTCTTC. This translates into CASSLAGHRTGSPQFF.

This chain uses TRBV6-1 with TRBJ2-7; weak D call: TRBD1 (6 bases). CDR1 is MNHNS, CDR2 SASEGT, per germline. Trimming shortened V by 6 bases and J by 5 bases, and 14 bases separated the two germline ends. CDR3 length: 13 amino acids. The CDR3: CASSRDTRHEQYF. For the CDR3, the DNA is TGTGCCAGCAGCCGGGACACGAGACACGAGCAGTACTTC.